Only one count was recorded for the clone carrying this T cell receptor beta chain. Its antigen is currently unknown. CDR3 length equals 15 residues. Germline V CDR1 and CDR2: LGHNA, YSLEER. J gave up 1 base and V 2 bases, and 1 base lay outside the gene matches. The data originate from a study of beta chain features in type 1 diabetes. The investigators reverse transcribed all of the isolated RNA, so they sequenced expressed TCRB transcripts. The method was immunoSEQ multiplex PCR; TCRdb's version includes in-frame clones alone and lacks a portion of them. The table has about 900,000 clones, roughly 15% seen once. Points from the study as a whole: More deletions and fewer insertions at VDJ junctions were seen in type 1 diabetes patients.

The gene calls are TRBV4-3 and TRBJ2-7; 11 nucleotides align to TRBD2. This clonotype originated in a woman aged 18 to 35 in good health. Sequencing was performed on naive CD4+ T cells from blood. CDR3 residues: CASSQLAGGSYEQYF. Written as DNA, the CDR3 is TGCGCCAGCAGCCAACTAGCGGGAGGTTCCTACGAGCAGTACTTC.